The source of this TCR beta chain is a study of cytotoxic CD8 clonotypes in ibrutinib-treated CLL. Clones were sequenced by immunoSEQ multiplex PCR, and TCRdb holds only the in-frame ones, with some missing. The sample holds roughly 130,000 clones, about 79% seen once. This CDR3 has 16 residues. Germline-derived CDR1 and CDR2 are SGHVS and FQNEAQ. Trimming pared 1 base from V and 8 bases from J, leaving 20 bases between. The sequence was collected from a human donor with chronic lymphocytic leukemia. V usage is TRBV7-8 and J usage is TRBJ1-2; D possibly corresponds to TRBD1 (6 bases). The material was PBMCs, obtained after 12 months of ibrutinib treatment. Here the CDR3 reads CASSLERWIGGGGYTF. For the CDR3, the DNA is TGTGCCAGCAGCTTAGAGCGTTGGATTGGCGGGGGCGGCTACACCTTC.